This T cell receptor beta chain is from a study of blood T cell repertoires in COVID-19. Per the germline V gene, CDR1 is MDHEN and CDR2 is SYDVKM. The CDR3 is 14 amino acids. Trimming stripped 5 bases from V and 3 bases from J, with 11 bases between. The assay was immunoSEQ multiplex PCR, and TCRdb's table has in-frame clones only and misses some. This table has more than 65,000 clones, around 83% appearing once. The receptor's source is a man aged 50 or older with active COVID-19. The gene calls are TRBV28 and TRBJ1-5; TRBD1 might be the D (6 bases). The sample consisted of peripheral blood. CDR3 protein: CASSQQGPNQPQHF. Here the CDR3 DNA reads TGTGCCAGCAGTCAACAGGGTCCCAATCAGCCCCAGCATTTT.